A single sample gave rise to the 15 T cell receptor beta chains below, sequenced in a study of blood T cell repertoires in COVID-19. This table comes from immunoSEQ multiplex PCR, and its TCRdb copy is limited to in-frame clones, with some not included. The data show about 310,000 clones, 75% to 90% seen once. Input material: PBMCs or T cells enriched from blood (not recorded which). Source of these receptors: a man in his fifties or sixties who had recovered from COVID-19.

The V gene is TRBV10-2, the J gene TRBJ2-7, with a weak D call TRBD1 (6 bases). The length of the CDR3 is 14 residues. Germline CDR1 WSHSY, CDR2 SAAADI. The V end was cut by 7 bases, the J end by 5 bases, with 18 bases between. This CDR3 is CASKRQAAYDEQYF. The CDR3 DNA is TGCGCCAGCAAAAGACAGGCTGCCTACGACGAGCAGTACTTC.

The rearrangement joins TRBV2 to TRBJ2-3; D unclear. The CDR3 consists of 13 residues. CDR1 and CDR2 (germline): SNHLY, FYNNEI. V was trimmed by 7 bases and J by 4 bases, leaving 12 bases between them. CDR3 DNA sequence: TGTGCCAGCAAAAGCAGGCAGCCAGATACGCAGTATTTT. Translating it yields CASKSRQPDTQYF.

V usage is TRBV18 and J usage is TRBJ1-1; D not certain. The V end was cut by 3 bases, the J end by 3 bases, with 14 bases between. Germline CDR1 and CDR2: KGHSH and LQKENI. CDR3 length: 15 residues. DNA of the CDR3: TGTGCCAGCTCACCCCCGGGAACGAGGGACACTGAAGCTTTCTTT. This translates into CASSPPGTRDTEAFF.

The chain couples TRBV24-1 to TRBJ1-5; D gene uncertain. CDR3 length equals 13 residues. V lost 3 bases and J 5 bases, leaving 7 bases between the germline ends. In germline, CDR1 is KGHDR, CDR2 SFDVKD. DNA of the CDR3: TGTGCCACCAGTGATGGGCGCGATCAGCCCCAGCATTTT. Translating it yields CATSDGRDQPQHF.

The DNA of the CDR3 is TGTGCCAGCTCCGGGACAGCAGACTACGAGCAGTACTTC. This sequence encodes CASSGTADYEQYF. V gene TRBV25-1 combines with J gene TRBJ2-7, with TRBD1 matching 7 bases. The junction had 7 bases not matched to a gene; V was cut back by 8 bases and J by 3 bases. The CDR3 sequence is 13 residues long. Germline CDR1 and CDR2: MGHDK and SYGVNS.

This clone was seen a handful of times. The chain combines TRBV3-1 (or the pseudogene TRBV3-2) with TRBJ2-3; D may be TRBD2 (5 bases). The V gene lost 0 bases and the J gene lost 0 bases, with 16 bases spanning the gap. Per the germline V gene, CDR1 is LGHDT and CDR2 is YNNKEL (reference sequence). The CDR3 is made up of 18 amino acids. CDR3 sequence: CASSQEHPGLASTDTQYF. DNA of the CDR3: TGTGCCAGCAGCCAAGAACATCCTGGACTGGCAAGCACAGATACGCAGTATTTT.

The chain is built from TRBV3-1 (or the pseudogene TRBV3-2) and TRBJ1-5, with a possible D match to TRBD1 (6 bases). The CDR3 sequence is 14 residues long. Germline assignment: CDR1 LGHDT and CDR2 YNNKEL (reference sequence). V lost 4 bases, J lost 3 bases, and 10 bases lay in between. For the CDR3, the DNA is TGTGCCAGCAGCCCGGACAGCTCCAATCAGCCCCAGCATTTT. Amino acid sequence: CASSPDSSNQPQHF.

The V gene is TRBV24-1, the J gene TRBJ2-4, with a weak D call TRBD2 (5 bases). CDR1 KGHDR and CDR2 SFDVKD come from the germline V gene. This CDR3 has 14 amino acids. V shed 4 bases and J shed 11 bases, with 17 bases lying between them. CDR3 in amino acids: CATSDRTHFALQYF. The CDR3 nucleotides are TGTGCCACCAGTGACCGGACTCACTTTGCCCTTCAGTACTTC.

The V gene is TRBV24-1, the J gene TRBJ2-3, with 10 nucleotides matching TRBD1. Germline V gives CDR1 KGHDR, CDR2 SFDVKD. The CDR3 sequence is 19 residues long. Trimming cost V 5 bases and J 4 bases; bases outside gene matches: 17. The CDR3 coding sequence is TGTGCCACCAGTGCCCTGAAGATCAGCGGGACAGGGGACCCAGATACGCAGTATTTT. It specifies CATSALKISGTGDPDTQYF.

V gene TRBV11-3 combines with J gene TRBJ2-3; TRBD2 matches at 14 bases. This CDR3 region has 17 residues. V was clipped by 5 bases and J by 2 bases; unmatched bases: 6. Germline CDR1 SGHNT, CDR2 YENEEA. CDR3 sequence: CASSRGLAGGDTDTQYF. CDR3 coding DNA: TGTGCCAGCAGCAGAGGACTAGCGGGAGGCGACACAGATACGCAGTATTTT.

The chain couples TRBV28 to TRBJ1-4; 9 bases align to TRBD1. J was trimmed by 8 bases and V by 6 bases; bases with no gene match: 10. The V gene's germline CDR1 is MDHEN and CDR2 SYDVKM. The CDR3 is made up of 15 amino acids. CDR3 region: CASSFTGTGKEKLFF. The CDR3 region has the DNA TGTGCCAGCAGCTTCACCGGGACAGGGAAAGAAAAACTGTTTTTT.

This rearrangement joins TRBV6-5 to TRBJ2-1; 8 bases align to TRBD1. This CDR3 region has 15 residues. The trim removed 2 bases at V and 5 bases at J, leaving 5 bases unmatched. Germline V gene lookup returns CDR1 MNHEY and CDR2 SVGAGI. The CDR3 sequence is CASSYRGQVDNEQFF. CDR3 bases: TGTGCCAGCAGTTACCGGGGACAGGTGGACAATGAGCAGTTCTTC.

This chain connects TRBV28 to TRBJ1-2, with D perhaps matching TRBD1 (6 bases). Germline assignment: CDR1 MDHEN and CDR2 SYDVKM. The CDR3 is made up of 13 amino acids. Deletions cut 8 bases from V and 2 bases from J, with 12 bases between. CDR3 in DNA: TGTGCCAGCGAAGGGCAGGGGAACTATGGCTACACCTTC. Its translation: CASEGQGNYGYTF.

The chain is built from TRBV7-3 and TRBJ2-7; 8 bases agree with TRBD1. The V gene end was trimmed by 5 bases and the J gene end by 2 bases; junction bases not matched to a gene: 5. Germline V gene sequence: CDR1 SGHTA, CDR2 FQGTGA. The length of the CDR3 is 14 residues. The CDR3, as DNA: TGTGCCAGCAGCCCCGGGACAGGAACCTACGAGCAGTACTTC. Its translation is CASSPGTGTYEQYF.

This clone was detected only once. The rearrangement joins TRBV27 to TRBJ1-2, with unresolved D. Germline values: CDR1 MNHEY, CDR2 SMNVEV (reference sequence). The CDR3 is made up of 12 amino acids. Trimming took off 6 bases at V and 2 bases at J, with 7 bases between the two ends. The chain's CDR3 is CASRQKNYGYTF. CDR3 in DNA: TGTGCCAGCAGACAGAAAAACTATGGCTACACCTTC.